Below are 26 T cell receptor beta chains sequenced from a single sample in a study of blood T cells in healthy people across ages. With a J-beta primer mix and a sample-barcoded 5' primer, a second PCR ran 7 to 11 cycles. TCRdb recomputed calls from the 5' RACE reads with MiXCR, one row per CDR3 protein. The profile covers 1.5 million to 2 million distinct CDR3 sequences, with around half appearing a single time and roughly 2.1% taken by the ten largest. The material sequenced was blood. The receptor set was obtained from a woman between 40 and 50 years old in good health.

CDR3 DNA: TGTGCCAGCAGACCCGGGGGTGTTACGCAGTATTTT. Protein: CASRPGGVTQYF. The rearrangement uses TRBV12-3 or TRBV12-4 and TRBJ2-3; the D gene is possibly TRBD2 (6 bases). This CDR3 contains 12 residues. With 6 bases removed from V and 8 bases from J, the gap between germline ends came to 12 bases.

The chain couples TRBV13 to TRBJ2-5; a possible D gene is TRBD1 (6 bases). This CDR3 has 17 residues. The germline CDR1 and CDR2 sequences are PRHDT and FYEKMQ (reference sequence). The V end was cut by 5 bases, the J end by 1 base, with 20 bases between. The chain's CDR3 is CASSPTDRATLQETQYF. Written as DNA, the CDR3 is TGTGCCAGCAGCCCCACGGACAGAGCGACGCTCCAAGAGACCCAGTACTTC.

The chain couples TRBV5-1 to TRBJ2-5; TRBD1 might be the D (5 bases). The V end lost 0 bases, the J end lost 1 base, and 13 bases lay between the germline ends. The CDR3 length is 16 residues. Germline V CDR1 and CDR2: SGHRS, YFSETQ. The DNA for the CDR3 is TGCGCCAGCAGCTTGGCTAGTGGCAGGGTCCAAGAGACCCAGTACTTC. This gives the protein CASSLASGRVQETQYF.

This clonotype has just a few counts. The chain joins TRBV6-2 or TRBV6-3 to TRBJ2-2; 7 bases agree with TRBD1. J gave up 0 bases and V 6 bases, and 4 bases lay outside the gene matches. CDR1 and CDR2 from the germline V gene are MNHEY and SVGEGT. The CDR3 spans 15 residues. CDR3 DNA sequence: TGTGCCAGCAGAGAGACAGGGACGAACACCGGGGAGCTGTTTTTT. It yields the protein CASRETGTNTGELFF.

This chain connects TRBV6-6 to TRBJ2-3, with D unclear. V was cut by 6 bases and J by 6 bases, with 10 bases left in between. Germline CDR1 MNHNY, CDR2 SVGAGI (reference sequence). This CDR3 is 12 amino acids long. The CDR3 bases are TGTGCCAGCAGGGCCGGGTCCGATACGCAGTATTTT. Its protein is CASRAGSDTQYF.

The CDR3 nucleotides are TGTGCCAGCGCTCCCGGGACAGGAACTTTAACAGATACGCAGTATTTT. Amino acids: CASAPGTGTLTDTQYF. This rearrangement joins TRBV7-3 to TRBJ2-3, with 8 bases identical to TRBD1. Per the germline V gene, CDR1 is SGHTA and CDR2 is FQGTGA. The trim removed 8 bases at V and 3 bases at J, leaving 13 bases unmatched. The CDR3 loop spans 16 amino acids.

V and J are TRBV6-2 or TRBV6-3 and TRBJ1-4; D gene uncertain. The germline V and J ends were trimmed by 2 bases and 4 bases, with 11 bases remaining between them. The CDR3 length is 15 residues. Germline values: CDR1 MNHEY, CDR2 SVGEGT. The CDR3 reads CASSYPGEHNEKLFF. As DNA, the CDR3 is TGTGCCAGCAGTTACCCGGGAGAACATAATGAAAAACTGTTTTTT.

The chain joins TRBV7-2 to TRBJ2-3, with TRBD2 matching over 8 bases. Trimming removed 2 bases from V and 2 bases from J; junction bases left unmatched: 3. The germline V gene encodes CDR1 SGHTA and CDR2 FQGNSA. The CDR3 consists of 15 residues. The chain's CDR3 is CASSLPSGPTDTQYF. The CDR3 coding sequence is TGTGCCAGCAGCTTACCTAGCGGGCCCACAGATACGCAGTATTTT.

The chain recombines TRBV10-3 with TRBJ1-2; 11 nucleotides agree with TRBD1. Germline values: CDR1 ENHRY, CDR2 SYGVKD. The CDR3 is 16 amino acids. V lost 6 bases to trimming and J lost 1 base; unmatched junction nucleotides: 7. The CDR3 DNA reads TGTGCCATCAGGGGGACCGGGACAGGGGGTAACTATGGCTACACCTTC. Translation: CAIRGTGTGGNYGYTF.

This clonotype was counted only a few times. The CDR3 region is CASSLKQSNEQFF. The CDR3, as DNA: TGTGCCAGCAGCTTAAAACAAAGCAATGAGCAGTTCTTC. This chain uses TRBV7-2 with TRBJ2-1; no clear D gene. V was clipped by 2 bases and J by 6 bases, with 8 bases between them. The germline V gene encodes CDR1 SGHTA and CDR2 FQGNSA. CDR3 length equals 13 residues.

V gene TRBV6-2 or TRBV6-3 combines with J gene TRBJ1-2, with no clear D. This CDR3 has 14 residues. From germline, CDR1 is MNHEY and CDR2 SVGEGT. Trimming removed 4 bases at V and 4 bases at J, with 13 bases between. The DNA for the CDR3 is TGTGCCAGCAGTTCCCCGGGCAGATTCTATGGCTACACCTTC. Residues: CASSSPGRFYGYTF.

The chain combines TRBV7-3 with TRBJ2-5; TRBD2 matches 7 bases. There are 16 residues in the CDR3. The germline CDR1 and CDR2 sequences are SGHTA and FQGTGA. After removal of 0 bases from V and 3 bases from J, the junction contained 7 bases not matched to a gene. CDR3 region: CASSLTGGAEEETQYF. The CDR3 DNA reads TGTGCCAGCAGCTTAACGGGAGGGGCCGAGGAAGAGACCCAGTACTTC.

The chain employs TRBV28 and TRBJ2-7; TRBD1 matches at 9 bases. The CDR3 is 16 residues long. CDR1 and CDR2 from the germline V gene are MDHEN and SYDVKM. J lost 0 bases, V lost 9 bases, and 12 bases had no gene match. CDR3 sequence reads: CASNRGGTGSSYEQYF. The CDR3 nucleotides are TGTGCCAGTAATAGGGGGGGGACAGGGAGCTCCTACGAGCAGTACTTC.

The chain employs TRBV7-2 and TRBJ2-7; D is perhaps TRBD2 (7 bases). CDR1 is SGHTA, CDR2 FQGNSA, per germline. The CDR3 extends over 14 amino acids. Trimming removed 1 base at V and 6 bases at J, with 13 bases between. The CDR3 DNA sequence: TGTGCCAGCAGCTTAGTTGAGGGGGGGCCCGAGCAGTACTTC. Protein product: CASSLVEGGPEQYF.

The V gene is TRBV6-5, the J gene TRBJ1-2; 11 bases map to TRBD1. Germline CDR1 reads MNHEY; CDR2 reads SVGAGI. The V gene end was trimmed by 5 bases and the J gene end by 5 bases; junction bases not matched to a gene: 10. This CDR3 has 16 residues. The CDR3: CASSLSGTGGQYGYTF. CDR3 nucleotide sequence: TGTGCCAGCAGTCTCTCCGGGACAGGGGGTCAATATGGCTACACCTTC.

This sequence joins TRBV7-2 and TRBJ2-7, with 7 bases aligning to TRBD2. V gave up 5 bases and J gave up 0 bases; unmatched junction bases: 10. The germline V gene encodes CDR1 SGHTA and CDR2 FQGNSA. This CDR3 is built from 16 residues. CDR3 DNA sequence: TGTGCCAGCAGCAGGGGAAGCGGGGCAAGCTCCTACGAGCAGTACTTC. It translates to CASSRGSGASSYEQYF. Supplemented by reference TRBV7-2 and TRBJ2-7, the full variable domain reads GAGVSQSPSNKVTEKGKDVELRCDPISGHTALYWYRQSLGQGLEFLIYFQGNSAPDKSGLPSDRFSAERTGGSVSTLTIQRTQQEDSAVYLCASSRGSGASSYEQYFGPGTRLTVT.

This clonotype showed up many times. As DNA, the CDR3 is TGTGCCAGCTCACTCAGAGCCTCTGGGGCCAACGTCCTGACTTTC. It translates to CASSLRASGANVLTF. The chain couples TRBV7-9 to TRBJ2-6; D is unresolved. The CDR3 contains 15 residues. Germline-derived CDR1 and CDR2 are SEHNR and FQNEAQ (reference sequence). The V end was cut by 8 bases, the J end by 0 bases, with 11 bases between.

The V gene is TRBV9, the J gene TRBJ2-5; D possibly uses TRBD1 or TRBD2 (6 bases each). Germline values: CDR1 SGDLS, CDR2 YYNGEE. The length of the CDR3 is 15 residues. Trimming removed 4 bases from V and 11 bases from J, with 24 bases in between. This chain's CDR3 is CASSPGGTPDNEQYF. In DNA form, the CDR3 reads TGTGCCAGCAGCCCCGGCGGGACACCTGACAATGAGCAGTACTTC.

The chain couples TRBV5-1 to TRBJ2-5, with D hard to call. The CDR3 extends over 15 amino acids. CDR1 and CDR2 from the germline V gene are SGHRS and YFSETQ. V was cut by 2 bases and J by 1 base, with 12 bases left in between. In DNA form, the CDR3 reads TGCGCCAGCAGCTTAGGGCCGGATTCCCAAGAGACCCAGTACTTC. This gives the protein CASSLGPDSQETQYF.

This rearrangement joins TRBV3-1 to TRBJ1-5; D might be TRBD1 (6 bases). Trimming pared 0 bases from V and 4 bases from J, leaving 10 bases between. Germline V gene sequence: CDR1 LGHDT, CDR2 YNNKEL (reference sequence). This CDR3 comprises 15 residues. CDR3 protein: CASSQDGQRNQPQHF. The CDR3 nucleotides are TGTGCCAGCAGCCAAGACGGACAGCGGAATCAGCCCCAGCATTTT.

The V call is TRBV10-3, the J call TRBJ2-3, with 10 nucleotides matching TRBD2. Germline V gene lookup returns CDR1 ENHRY and CDR2 SYGVKD. Trimming took 5 bases from V and 1 from J; bases not matched to a gene: 3. This CDR3 has 15 amino acids. This CDR3 reads CAISLGTSGTDTQYF. The CDR3 DNA reads as TGTGCCATCAGTCTAGGGACTAGCGGCACAGATACGCAGTATTTT.

This clonotype has a handful of counts. The rearrangement links TRBV15 to TRBJ1-5; D may be TRBD1 (6 bases). V lost 4 bases and J 4 bases, leaving 14 bases between the germline ends. This CDR3 region has 15 residues. Germline CDR1 LNHNV, CDR2 YYDKDF (reference sequence). The CDR3: CATSTGTPPNQPQHF. As DNA, the CDR3 is TGTGCCACCAGCACAGGGACACCTCCTAATCAGCCCCAGCATTTT. The entire variable domain, with the rest obtained from reference TRBV15 and TRBJ1-5, is as follows: DAMVIQNPRYQVTQFGKPVTLSCSQTLNHNVMYWYQQKSSQAPKLLFHYYDKDFNNEADTPDNFQSRRPNTSFCFLDIRSPGLGDTAMYLCATSTGTPPNQPQHFGDGTRLSIL.

The genes are TRBV9 and TRBJ1-2; tentatively, D is TRBD1 (5 bases). CDR1 SGDLS and CDR2 YYNGEE come from the germline V gene. The germline V and J ends were trimmed by 0 bases and 8 bases, with 17 bases remaining between them. CDR3 length equals 15 residues. The CDR3 DNA reads as TGTGCCAGCAGCGTAGGACAGTCTCCCCGAGGCGGCTACACCTTC. Amino acids: CASSVGQSPRGGYTF.

The table lists this clonotype with a few counts. CDR3 region: CAISPELTTNEKLFF. Here the CDR3 DNA reads TGTGCCATCAGTCCAGAGTTGACAACTAATGAAAAACTGTTTTTT. The V gene is TRBV10-3, the J gene TRBJ1-4; D uncertain. CDR3 length: 15 residues. CDR1 is ENHRY and CDR2 is SYGVKD in the germline V gene. Trimming removed 5 bases from V and 0 bases from J, with 10 bases in between.

The chain recombines TRBV5-1 with TRBJ2-3; TRBD1 agrees at 10 bases. V shed 3 bases, J shed 2 bases, and the junction held 12 bases outside the gene matches. Germline lookup yields CDR1 SGHRS and CDR2 YFSETQ. The CDR3 consists of 18 residues. The CDR3 here is CASSSNGQGVIPTDTQYF. The CDR3 region has the DNA TGCGCCAGCAGCTCAAATGGACAGGGGGTAATCCCCACAGATACGCAGTATTTT. The variable domain in full, completed from reference TRBV5-1 and TRBJ2-3, reads KAGVTQTPRYLIKTRGQQVTLSCSPISGHRSVSWYQQTPGQGLQFLFEYFSETQRNKGNFPGRFSGRQFSNSRSEMNVSTLELGDSALYLCASSSNGQGVIPTDTQYFGPGTRLTVL.

The rearrangement joins TRBV20-1 to TRBJ1-5, with a weak D call TRBD1 (6 bases). The CDR3 consists of 14 residues. V was cut by 5 bases and J by 3 bases, with 14 bases left in between. Germline V gene lookup returns CDR1 DFQATT and CDR2 SNEGSKA (reference sequence). The CDR3 loop reads CSAEFDRLNQPQHF. In DNA form, the CDR3 reads TGCAGTGCTGAATTCGACAGGCTCAATCAGCCCCAGCATTTT.